This T cell receptor beta chain appears in the sequencing data of a study of blood T cell repertoires in COVID-19. Study-wide background: PBMCs, B-cell-depleted T cells, or T cells provided the cDNA or gDNA that made up the material.

This clone was seen a single time. Other nucleotide sequences in the sample specify the same CDR3. The table came from immunoSEQ multiplex PCR; TCRdb's copy has only in-frame clones and leaves some out. Of around 260,000 clones detected, 75% to 90% appear once; the ten largest clones hold nearly 2%. The receptor was derived from a man aged 30 to 45 with active or convalescent COVID-19. The sample comprised peripheral blood.

The chain's CDR3 is CASSYEGNYGYTF. CDR3 nucleotide sequence: TGTGCCAGCAGTTACGAGGGAAACTATGGCTACACCTTC. The genes are TRBV6-5 and TRBJ1-2; D remains ambiguous. CDR1 and CDR2 from the germline V gene are MNHEY and SVGAGI. V shed 2 bases and J shed 2 bases, with 6 bases lying between them. The CDR3 sequence is 13 residues long.